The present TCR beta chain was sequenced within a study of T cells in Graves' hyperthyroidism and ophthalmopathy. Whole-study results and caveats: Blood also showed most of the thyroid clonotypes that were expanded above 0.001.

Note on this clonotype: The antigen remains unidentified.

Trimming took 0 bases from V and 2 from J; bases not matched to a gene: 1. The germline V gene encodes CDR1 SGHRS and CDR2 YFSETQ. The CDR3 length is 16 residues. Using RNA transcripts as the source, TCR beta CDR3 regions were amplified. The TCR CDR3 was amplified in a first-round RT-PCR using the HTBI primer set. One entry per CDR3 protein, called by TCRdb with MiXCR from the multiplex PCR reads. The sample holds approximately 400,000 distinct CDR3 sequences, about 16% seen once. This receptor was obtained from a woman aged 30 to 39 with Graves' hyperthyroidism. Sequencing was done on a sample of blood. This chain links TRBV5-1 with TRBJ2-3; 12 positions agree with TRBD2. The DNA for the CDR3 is TGCGCCAGCAGCTTGGGACTAGCGGGAGACACAGATACGCAGTATTTT. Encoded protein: CASSLGLAGDTDTQYF.